The clone carrying this T cell receptor (beta chain) was recorded only once. This sample was taken from a study of blood T cell repertoires in COVID-19. TCRdb keeps only in-frame clones here, not all; method: immunoSEQ multiplex PCR. The data show fewer than 450,000 clones, nearly 90% seen once. V lost 5 bases and J 7 bases, leaving 12 bases between the germline ends. CDR3 length: 14 amino acids. CDR1 is SNHLY and CDR2 is FYNNEI in the germline V gene. Source material: PBMCs or T cells enriched from blood (not recorded which). The chain couples TRBV2 to TRBJ1-6; possible D gene TRBD1, 6 bases. The TCR comes from a middle-aged woman with acute COVID-19. CDR3 region: CASSSTGWNSPLHF. The DNA for the CDR3 is TGTGCCAGCAGTTCTACAGGGTGGAATTCACCCCTCCACTTT.